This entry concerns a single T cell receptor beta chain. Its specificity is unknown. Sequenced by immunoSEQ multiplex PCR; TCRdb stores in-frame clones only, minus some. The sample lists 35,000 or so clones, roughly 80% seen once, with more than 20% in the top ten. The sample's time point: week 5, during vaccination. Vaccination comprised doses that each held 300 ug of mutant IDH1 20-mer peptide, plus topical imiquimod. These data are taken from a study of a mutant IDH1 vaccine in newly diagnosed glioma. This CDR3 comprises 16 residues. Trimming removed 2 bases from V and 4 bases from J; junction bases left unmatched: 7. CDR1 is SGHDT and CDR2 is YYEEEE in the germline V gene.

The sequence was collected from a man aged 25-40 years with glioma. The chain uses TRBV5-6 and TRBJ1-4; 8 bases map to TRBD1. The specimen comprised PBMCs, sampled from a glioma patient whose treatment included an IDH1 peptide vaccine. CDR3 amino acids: CASSFVQGAFNEKLFF. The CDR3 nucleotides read TGTGCCAGCAGCTTTGTTCAGGGGGCATTTAATGAAAAACTGTTTTTT.